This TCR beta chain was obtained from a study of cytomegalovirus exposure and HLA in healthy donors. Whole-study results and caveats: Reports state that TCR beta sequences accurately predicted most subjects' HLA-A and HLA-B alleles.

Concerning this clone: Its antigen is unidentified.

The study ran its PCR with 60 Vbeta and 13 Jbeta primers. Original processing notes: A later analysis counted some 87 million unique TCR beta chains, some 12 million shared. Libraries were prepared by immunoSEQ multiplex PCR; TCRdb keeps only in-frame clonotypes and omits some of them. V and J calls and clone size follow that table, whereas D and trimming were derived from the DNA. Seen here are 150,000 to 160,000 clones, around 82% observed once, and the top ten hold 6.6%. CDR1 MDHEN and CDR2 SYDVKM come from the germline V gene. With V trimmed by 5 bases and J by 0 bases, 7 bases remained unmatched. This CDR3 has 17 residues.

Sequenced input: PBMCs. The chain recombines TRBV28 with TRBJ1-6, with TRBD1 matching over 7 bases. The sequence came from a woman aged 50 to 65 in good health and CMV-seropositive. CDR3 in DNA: TGTGCCAGCAGTAATGTACAGGGGAGCTCCTATAATTCACCCCTCCACTTT. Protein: CASSNVQGSSYNSPLHF. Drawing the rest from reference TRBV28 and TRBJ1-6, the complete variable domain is DVKVTQSSRYLVKRTGEKVFLECVQDMDHENMFWYRQDPGLGLRLIYFSYDVKMKEKGDIPEGYSVSREKKERFSLILESASTNQTSMYLCASSNVQGSSYNSPLHFGNGTRLTVT.